What follows are 2 T cell receptor beta chains derived from one specimen sequenced in a study of T-cell memory formation after mild COVID-19. TCRdb independently ran MiXCR on the 5' RACE reads; one entry per CDR3 protein. The sample lists about 620,000 distinct CDR3 sequences, under 20% occurring once. Sequences were obtained from PBMCs or a T cell subset sorted from them (not recorded which). These receptors were obtained from an adult woman who had mild COVID-19 (a few samples of this study predate the infection). Cell type and time point are not known.

The genes are TRBV15 and TRBJ1-4, with D tentatively TRBD1 (5 bases). Germline V gene data show CDR1 as LNHNV and CDR2 as YYDKDF (reference sequence). This CDR3 spans 17 amino acids. V lost 0 bases to trimming and J lost 3 bases, with 14 bases between them. In DNA form, the CDR3 reads TGTGCCACCAGCAGAGATGGCGTCAGGGCGGCTAATGAAAAACTGTTTTTT. It is translated as CATSRDGVRAANEKLFF.

The chain employs TRBV5-5 and TRBJ1-2; a weak D match, TRBD1 (6 bases). The V gene lost 4 bases and the J gene lost 0 bases, with 16 bases spanning the gap. The CDR3 runs 16 residues. CDR1 and CDR2 (germline): SGHKS, YYEKEE (reference sequence). The DNA for the CDR3 is TGTGCCAGCAGCCCGGGGGGGGGCGTCACTAACTATGGCTACACCTTC. Protein sequence: CASSPGGGVTNYGYTF. The entire variable domain, with the rest obtained from reference TRBV5-5 and TRBJ1-2, is as follows: DAGVTQSPTHLIKTRGQQVTLRCSPISGHKSVSWYQQVLGQGPQFIFQYYEKEERGRGNFPDRFSARQFPNYSSELNVNALLLGDSALYLCASSPGGGVTNYGYTFGSGTRLTVV.